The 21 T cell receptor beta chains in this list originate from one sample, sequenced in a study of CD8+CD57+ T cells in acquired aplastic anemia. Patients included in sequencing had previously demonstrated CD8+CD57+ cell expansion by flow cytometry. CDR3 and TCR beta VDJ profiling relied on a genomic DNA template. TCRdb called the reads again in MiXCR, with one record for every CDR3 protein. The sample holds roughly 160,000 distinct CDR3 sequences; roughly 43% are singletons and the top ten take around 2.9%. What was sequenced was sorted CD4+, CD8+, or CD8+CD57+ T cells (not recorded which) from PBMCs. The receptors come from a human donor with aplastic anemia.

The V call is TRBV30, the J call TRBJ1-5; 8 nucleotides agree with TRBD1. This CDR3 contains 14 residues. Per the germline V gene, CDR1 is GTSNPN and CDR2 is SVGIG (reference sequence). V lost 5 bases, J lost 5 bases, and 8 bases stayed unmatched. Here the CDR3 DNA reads TGTGCCTGGGGCAAACAGGGGGTGGATCAGCCCCAGCATTTT. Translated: CAWGKQGVDQPQHF.

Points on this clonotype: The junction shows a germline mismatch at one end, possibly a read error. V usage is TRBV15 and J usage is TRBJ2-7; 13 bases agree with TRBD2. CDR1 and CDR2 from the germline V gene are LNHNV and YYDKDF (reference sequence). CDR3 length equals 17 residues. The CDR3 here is CATSSPGLAGISYVQYF. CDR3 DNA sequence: TGTGCCACCAGCAGTCCGGGACTAGCGGGAATCTCCTACGTGCAGTACTTC.

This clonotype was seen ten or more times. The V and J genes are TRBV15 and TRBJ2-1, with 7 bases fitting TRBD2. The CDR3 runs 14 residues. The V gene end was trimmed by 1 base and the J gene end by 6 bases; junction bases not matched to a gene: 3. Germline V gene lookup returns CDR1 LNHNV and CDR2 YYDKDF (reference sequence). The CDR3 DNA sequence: TGTGCCACCAGCAGAGGACTAGCCGGCAATGAGCAGTTCTTC. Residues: CATSRGLAGNEQFF.

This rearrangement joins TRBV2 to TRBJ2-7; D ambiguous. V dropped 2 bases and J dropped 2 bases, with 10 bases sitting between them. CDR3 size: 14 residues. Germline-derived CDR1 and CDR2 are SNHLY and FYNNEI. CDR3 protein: CASSEWTATYEQYF. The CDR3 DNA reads TGTGCCAGCAGTGAATGGACGGCAACCTACGAGCAGTACTTC.

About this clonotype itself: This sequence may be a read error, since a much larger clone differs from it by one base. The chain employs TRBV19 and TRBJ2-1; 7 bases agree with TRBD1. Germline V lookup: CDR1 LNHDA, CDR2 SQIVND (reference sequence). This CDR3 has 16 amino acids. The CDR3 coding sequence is TGTGCCAGTAGTACGGAGCTAGGGGGCTCCTACAATAAGCAGTTCTTC. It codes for CASSTELGGSYNKQFF.

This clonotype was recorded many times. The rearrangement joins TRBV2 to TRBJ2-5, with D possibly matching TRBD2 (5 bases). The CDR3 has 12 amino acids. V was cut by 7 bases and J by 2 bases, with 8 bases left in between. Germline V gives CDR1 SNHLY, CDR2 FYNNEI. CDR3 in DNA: TGTGCCAGCACACGGGATCAAGAGACCCAGTACTTC. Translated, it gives CASTRDQETQYF. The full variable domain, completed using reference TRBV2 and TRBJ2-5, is EPEVTQTPSHQVTQMGQEVILRCVPISNHLYFYWYRQILGQKVEFLVSFYNNEISEKSEIFDDQFSVERPDGSNFTLKIRSTKLEDSAMYFCASTRDQETQYFGPGTRLLVL.

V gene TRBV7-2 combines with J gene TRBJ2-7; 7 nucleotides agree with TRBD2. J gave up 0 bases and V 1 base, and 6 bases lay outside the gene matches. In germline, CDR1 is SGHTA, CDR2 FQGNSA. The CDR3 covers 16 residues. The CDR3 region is CASSLVPAGNSYEQYF. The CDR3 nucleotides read TGTGCCAGCAGCTTAGTGCCAGCGGGAAACTCCTACGAGCAGTACTTC.

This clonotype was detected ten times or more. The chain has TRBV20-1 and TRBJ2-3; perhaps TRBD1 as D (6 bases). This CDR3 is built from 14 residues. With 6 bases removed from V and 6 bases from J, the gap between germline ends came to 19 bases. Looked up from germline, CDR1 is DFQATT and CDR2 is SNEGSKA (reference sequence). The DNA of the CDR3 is TGCAGTGCAAGACAGGTGGTGGCGTCTGATACGCAGTATTTT. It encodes CSARQVVASDTQYF.

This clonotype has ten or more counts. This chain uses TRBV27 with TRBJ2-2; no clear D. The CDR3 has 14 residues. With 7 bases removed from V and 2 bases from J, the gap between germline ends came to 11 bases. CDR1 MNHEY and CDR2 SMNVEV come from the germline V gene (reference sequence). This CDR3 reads CASKKLENTGELFF. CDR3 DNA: TGTGCCAGCAAGAAACTCGAAAACACCGGGGAGCTGTTTTTT.

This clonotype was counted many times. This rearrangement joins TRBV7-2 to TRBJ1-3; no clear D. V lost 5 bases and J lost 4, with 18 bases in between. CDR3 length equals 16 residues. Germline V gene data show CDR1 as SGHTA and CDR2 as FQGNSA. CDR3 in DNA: TGTGCCAGCAGCGGAGACCTTACCGGGCGAGGAAACACCATATATTTT. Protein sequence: CASSGDLTGRGNTIYF.

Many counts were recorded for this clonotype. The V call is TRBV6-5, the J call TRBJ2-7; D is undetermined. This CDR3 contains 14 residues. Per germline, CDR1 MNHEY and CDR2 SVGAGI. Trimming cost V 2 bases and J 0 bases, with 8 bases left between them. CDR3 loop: CASSYGEYSYEQYF. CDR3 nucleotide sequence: TGTGCCAGCAGTTACGGGGAATACTCCTACGAGCAGTACTTC.

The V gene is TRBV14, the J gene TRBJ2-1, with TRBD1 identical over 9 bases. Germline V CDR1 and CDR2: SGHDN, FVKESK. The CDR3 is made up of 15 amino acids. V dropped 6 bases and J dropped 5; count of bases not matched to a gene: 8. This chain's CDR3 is CASSPDRTGDNEQFF. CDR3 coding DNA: TGTGCCAGCAGTCCCGACCGGACAGGGGACAATGAGCAGTTCTTC.

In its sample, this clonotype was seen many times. The CDR3 bases are TGTGCCAGCAGCGTAGCGGAAGCGGGAGGTAACATTCAGTACTTC. This encodes CASSVAEAGGNIQYF. The V and J genes are TRBV9 and TRBJ2-4; TRBD2 aligns across 9 bases. The J segment lost 7 bases and the V segment lost 0 bases, leaving 5 bases of the junction unmatched. The CDR3 is 15 residues long. CDR1 SGDLS and CDR2 YYNGEE come from the germline V gene. The complete variable domain, with remaining parts taken from reference TRBV9 and TRBJ2-4, reads DSGVTQTPKHLITATGQRVTLRCSPRSGDLSVYWYQQSLDQGLQFLIQYYNGEERAKGNILERFSAQQFPDLHSELNLSSLELGDSALYFCASSVAEAGGNIQYFGAGTRLSVL.

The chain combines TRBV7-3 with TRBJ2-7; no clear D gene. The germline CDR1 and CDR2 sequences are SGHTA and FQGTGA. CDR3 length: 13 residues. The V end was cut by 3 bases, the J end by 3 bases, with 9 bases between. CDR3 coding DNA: TGTGCCAGCAGCTTCGGACGGAACTACGAGCAGTACTTC. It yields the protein CASSFGRNYEQYF.

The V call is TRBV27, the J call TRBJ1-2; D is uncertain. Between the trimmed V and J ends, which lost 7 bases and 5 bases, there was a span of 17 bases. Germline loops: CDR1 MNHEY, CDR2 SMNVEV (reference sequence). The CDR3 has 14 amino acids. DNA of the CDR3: TGTGCCAGCACCCCACGACGGGGTGAGTATGGCTACACCTTC. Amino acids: CASTPRRGEYGYTF.

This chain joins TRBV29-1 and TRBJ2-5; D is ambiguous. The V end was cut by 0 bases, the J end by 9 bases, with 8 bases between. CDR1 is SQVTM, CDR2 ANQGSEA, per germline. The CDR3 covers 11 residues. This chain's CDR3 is CSVEDVQAQYF. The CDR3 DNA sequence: TGCAGCGTTGAAGACGTCCAGGCCCAGTACTTC.

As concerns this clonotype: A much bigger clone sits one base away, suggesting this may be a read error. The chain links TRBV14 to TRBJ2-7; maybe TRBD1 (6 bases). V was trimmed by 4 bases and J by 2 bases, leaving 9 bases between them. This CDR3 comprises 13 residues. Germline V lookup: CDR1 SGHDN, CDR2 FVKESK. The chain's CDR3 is CASSPGHPYEQYF. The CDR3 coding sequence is TGTGCCAGCAGCCCGGGACACCCCTACGAGCAGTACTTC.

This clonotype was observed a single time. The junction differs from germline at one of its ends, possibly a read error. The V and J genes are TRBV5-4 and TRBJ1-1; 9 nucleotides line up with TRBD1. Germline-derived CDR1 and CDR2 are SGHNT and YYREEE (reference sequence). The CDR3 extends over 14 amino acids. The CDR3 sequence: CASTLGDRDTEAFF. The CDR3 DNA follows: TGTGCCAGCACCTTGGGGGACAGGGACACTGAAGCTTTCTTT. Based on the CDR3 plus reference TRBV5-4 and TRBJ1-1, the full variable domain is ETGVTQSPTHLIKTRGQQVTLRCSSQSGHNTVSWYQQALGQGPQFIFQYYREEENGRGNFPPRFSGLQFPNYSSELNVNALELDDSALYLCASTLGDRDTEAFFGQGTRLTVV.

The CDR3 DNA reads as TGTGCCATCAGTGAATCCCTACTAACTGAAGCTTTCTTT. This encodes CAISESLLTEAFF. The gene calls are TRBV10-3 and TRBJ1-1; D call uncertain. Looked up from germline, CDR1 is ENHRY and CDR2 is SYGVKD. The CDR3 length is 13 residues. V was shortened by 3 bases and J by 5 bases, with 10 bases between the two germline ends.

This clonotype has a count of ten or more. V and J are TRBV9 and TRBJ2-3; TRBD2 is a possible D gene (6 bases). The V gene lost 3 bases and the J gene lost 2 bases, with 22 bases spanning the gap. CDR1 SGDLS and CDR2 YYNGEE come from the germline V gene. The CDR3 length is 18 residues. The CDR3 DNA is TGTGCCAGCAGCGGAACCCCCGAGGGCGGGGCCCACACAGATACGCAGTATTTT. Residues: CASSGTPEGGAHTDTQYF.

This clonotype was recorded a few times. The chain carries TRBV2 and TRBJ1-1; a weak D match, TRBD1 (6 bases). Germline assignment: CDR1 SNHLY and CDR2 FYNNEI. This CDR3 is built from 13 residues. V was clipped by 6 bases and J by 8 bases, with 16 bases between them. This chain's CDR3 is CASSAALGAEAFF. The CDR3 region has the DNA TGTGCCAGCAGCGCTGCCTTGGGGGCAGAAGCTTTCTTT.